The clone carrying this T cell receptor beta chain was picked up a small number of times. Its antigen remains unidentified. This sample was taken from a study of identical twins. Study-wide results and caveats: An excess of low generation probability was shown by twin-shared out-of-frame alpha sequences. For monozygotic twins, models underestimated out-of-frame TCR alpha sharing.

TCRdb called the 5' RACE reads again in MiXCR, with one record for every CDR3 protein. The table has around 1.7 million distinct CDR3 sequences, about 32% seen once; the top ten hold 0.25% to 0.3%. The CDR3 runs to 17 residues. The source is a newborn girl in good health. The chain carries TRBV21-1 and TRBJ2-7; the table names TRBD1, a call not compared with the DNA. TRBV21-1 is listed as a pseudogene. The sequenced sample was cord blood. The CDR3 is CASSKEGNERIPYEQYF. The CDR3 region has the DNA TGTGCCAGCAGCAAAGAGGGGAATGAAAGAATACCCTACGAGCAGTACTTC.